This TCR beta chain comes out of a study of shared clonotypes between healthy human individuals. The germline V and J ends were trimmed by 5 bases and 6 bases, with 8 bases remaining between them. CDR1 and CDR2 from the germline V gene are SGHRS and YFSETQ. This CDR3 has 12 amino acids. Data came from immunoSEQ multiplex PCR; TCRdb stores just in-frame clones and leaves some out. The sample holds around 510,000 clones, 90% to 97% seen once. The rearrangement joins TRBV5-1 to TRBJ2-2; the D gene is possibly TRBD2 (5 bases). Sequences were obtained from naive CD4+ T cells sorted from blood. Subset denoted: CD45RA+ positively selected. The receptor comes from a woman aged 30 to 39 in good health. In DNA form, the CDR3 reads TGCGCCAGCAGGGAGGATGCCGGGGAGCTGTTTTTT. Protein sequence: CASREDAGELFF.